This TCR beta chain is drawn from a study of shared clonotypes between healthy human individuals. Study-level findings and limits: With few donors, the genetic and exposure-history diversity represented was limited. Relative to memory subsets, naive subsets generally showed larger estimated richness. Tissues were not sampled, only blood, and their repertoires likely differ.

Clones were sequenced by immunoSEQ multiplex PCR, and TCRdb holds only the in-frame ones, with some missing. This sample has more than 600,000 clones, with about 92% found just once. The CDR3 runs 13 residues. V shed 6 bases, J shed 2 bases, and the junction held 3 bases outside the gene matches. Germline-derived CDR1 and CDR2 are MNHEY and SMNVEV (reference sequence). Terminally differentiated effector memory CD45RA+ cells were excluded by CCR7 positive selection of CD45RO-negative cells. A word on this clone: Its antigen is unknown.

Sequenced sample: naive CD8+ T cells sorted from blood. This chain uses TRBV27 with TRBJ1-1; 7 nucleotides line up with TRBD1. The receptor was derived from a man aged 25 to 40 in good health. CDR3 amino acids: CASSGQDNTEAFF. As DNA, the CDR3 is TGTGCCAGCAGCGGACAGGACAACACTGAAGCTTTCTTT.